What follows are 24 T cell receptor beta chains derived from one specimen sequenced in a study of T-cell memory formation after mild COVID-19. TCRdb passed the 5' RACE reads through MiXCR, listing each CDR3 protein once. The sample records 300,000 to 350,000 distinct CDR3 sequences, approximately 19% being singletons. The specimen sequenced was PBMCs or a T cell subset sorted from them (not recorded which). The receptors originated from a man younger than 35 who had mild COVID-19 (a few samples of this study predate the infection). Cell type and time point are not known.

This clonotype was found many times. CDR3 DNA: TGCAGTGCTACGGTGGCAGGCGCCGGCGGCCAGCCCCAGCATTTT. It codes for CSATVAGAGGQPQHF. The chain carries TRBV20-1 and TRBJ1-5; the D is unclear. This CDR3 has 15 amino acids. CDR1 is DFQATT, CDR2 SNEGSKA, per germline (reference sequence). The V end was cut by 4 bases, the J end by 7 bases, with 20 bases between.

This clonotype occurred many times. V is TRBV7-7 and J is TRBJ2-7; D is uncertain. The CDR3 sequence is 13 residues long. Germline V gene sequence: CDR1 SSHAT, CDR2 FNYEAQ (reference sequence). Trimming left V 2 bases short and J 0 bases short, with 5 bases between. The CDR3 loop reads CASSLSSSYEQYF. As DNA, the CDR3 is TGTGCCAGCAGCTTATCGAGCTCCTACGAGCAGTACTTC.

This clonotype appeared a few times. The chain is built from TRBV19 and TRBJ2-7, with a possible D match to TRBD1 (5 bases). Germline CDR1 and CDR2: LNHDA and SQIVND (reference sequence). The CDR3 runs to 14 residues. Trimming removed 5 bases from V and 6 bases from J, with 17 bases in between. Here the CDR3 DNA reads TGTGCCAGTAGTTTAGGACACGAAATCGGCGAGCAGTACTTC. Amino acid sequence: CASSLGHEIGEQYF. The variable domain in full, with the rest retrieved from reference TRBV19 and TRBJ2-7, is DGGITQSPKYLFRKEGQNVTLSCEQNLNHDAMYWYRQDPGQGLRLIYYSQIVNDFQKGDIAEGYSVSREKKESFPLTVTSAQKNPTAFYLCASSLGHEIGEQYFGPGTRLTVT.

The V and J genes are TRBV7-2 and TRBJ2-3; 8 bases map to TRBD2. V was clipped by 1 base and J by 8 bases; unmatched bases: 2. Looked up from germline, CDR1 is SGHTA and CDR2 is FQGNSA. There are 13 residues in the CDR3. DNA of the CDR3: TGTGCCAGCAGCTTAGACGGGGGGGGTACGCAGTATTTT. Amino acids: CASSLDGGGTQYF.

The chain is built from TRBV5-1 and TRBJ2-5, with 8 bases matching TRBD2. Germline V gives CDR1 SGHRS, CDR2 YFSETQ. The CDR3 contains 16 residues. With V trimmed by 4 bases and J by 3 bases, 11 bases remained unmatched. CDR3 nucleotide sequence: TGCGCCAGCAGCCCCCTCCCGGGCGGGGGGAAAGAGACCCAGTACTTC. It translates to CASSPLPGGGKETQYF.

V and J are TRBV20-1 and TRBJ2-7; D may be TRBD2 (5 bases). The CDR3 consists of 13 residues. V lost 3 bases and J 4 bases, leaving 13 bases between the germline ends. Germline assignment: CDR1 DFQATT and CDR2 SNEGSKA (reference sequence). The CDR3 bases are TGCAGTGCTAGCGCGGGCTCTCCTTACGAGCAGTACGTC. It encodes CSASAGSPYEQYV.

The V gene is TRBV6-1, the J gene TRBJ1-5, with unresolved D. Germline values: CDR1 MNHNS, CDR2 SASEGT. The germline V and J ends were trimmed by 6 bases and 7 bases, with 10 bases remaining between them. The CDR3 covers 12 residues. The CDR3 is CASRFGDQPQHF. The CDR3 DNA is TGTGCCAGCAGATTCGGAGACCAGCCCCAGCATTTT.

The chain has TRBV7-2 and TRBJ2-7; either TRBD1 or TRBD2 may fit D (5 bases each). Trimming took off 5 bases at V and 3 bases at J, with 11 bases between the two ends. Germline V gene lookup returns CDR1 SGHTA and CDR2 FQGNSA. CDR3 size: 13 residues. The DNA for the CDR3 is TGTGCCAGCAGCCCCCGGGACGACTACGAGCAGTACTTC. Translating gives CASSPRDDYEQYF.

The chain is built from TRBV6-2 or TRBV6-3 and TRBJ1-2; 9 nucleotides match TRBD1. The CDR3 is made up of 14 amino acids. Unmatched junction bases numbered 7, after V lost 3 bases and J lost 8 bases. Per the germline V gene, CDR1 is MNHEY and CDR2 is SVGEGT. In DNA form, the CDR3 reads TGTGCCAGCAGTTATGGACAGGGGACGCGAGGCTACACCTTC. Translation gives CASSYGQGTRGYTF.

In its sample, this clonotype was seen a few times. The chain carries TRBV14 and TRBJ2-3; perhaps TRBD2 as D (6 bases). The CDR3 sequence is 17 residues long. The germline V gene encodes CDR1 SGHDN and CDR2 FVKESK. Trimming removed 3 bases from V and 5 bases from J, with 21 bases in between. CDR3 bases: TGTGCCAGCAGCCATTACGCCACGCGGGGCGTCGTAGATACGCAGTATTTT. This sequence encodes CASSHYATRGVVDTQYF. Drawing the rest from reference TRBV14 and TRBJ2-3, the complete variable domain is EAGVTQFPSHSVIEKGQTVTLRCDPISGHDNLYWYRRVMGKEIKFLLHFVKESKQDESGMPNNRFLAERTGGTYSTLKVQPAELEDSGVYFCASSHYATRGVVDTQYFGPGTRLTVL.

V gene TRBV15 combines with J gene TRBJ2-2; 9 nucleotides align to TRBD2. Germline lookup yields CDR1 LNHNV and CDR2 YYDKDF (reference sequence). Trimming removed 2 bases from V and 4 bases from J; junction bases left unmatched: 8. The CDR3 consists of 17 residues. CDR3 loop: CATSRSLSSGGTGELFF. As DNA, the CDR3 is TGTGCCACCAGCAGATCGCTGAGTAGCGGGGGCACCGGGGAGCTGTTTTTT.

The chain employs TRBV6-2 or TRBV6-3 and TRBJ1-2; TRBD1 agrees at 7 bases. CDR1 is MNHEY and CDR2 is SVGEGT in the germline V gene. The junction had 2 bases not matched to a gene; V was cut back by 6 bases and J by 1 base. The CDR3 consists of 13 residues. The CDR3 sequence is CASRGTVNYGYTF. In DNA, the CDR3 is TGTGCCAGCAGAGGGACAGTTAACTATGGCTACACCTTC.

This clonotype came up many times. In DNA form, the CDR3 reads TGTGCCAGCAGTTTAGGGTGGCTAGACAATGAGCAGTTCTTC. This sequence encodes CASSLGWLDNEQFF. The chain is built from TRBV12-3 or TRBV12-4 and TRBJ2-1; D is unresolved. Trimming stripped 1 base from V and 5 bases from J, with 9 bases between. The CDR3 consists of 14 residues.

In DNA, the CDR3 is TGTGCCAGCAGCCCCACTGGCGGGGTTACCTACGAGCAGTACTTC. This translates into CASSPTGGVTYEQYF. The rearrangement joins TRBV7-9 to TRBJ2-7; D possibly corresponds to TRBD2 (6 bases). The CDR3 is 15 residues long. The V end was cut by 5 bases, the J end by 2 bases, with 16 bases between. Germline V CDR1 and CDR2: SEHNR, FQNEAQ (reference sequence).

In its sample, this clonotype was seen a few times. The rearrangement links TRBV3-1 to TRBJ2-3; 8 bases are shared with TRBD2. The V gene end was trimmed by 0 bases and the J gene end by 3 bases; junction bases not matched to a gene: 11. The CDR3 runs to 18 residues. The germline gives CDR1 LGHDT, CDR2 YNNKEL (reference sequence). The CDR3 is CASSQERTRGARTDTQYF. The DNA of the CDR3 is TGTGCCAGCAGCCAAGAGAGGACGCGGGGGGCTAGGACAGATACGCAGTATTTT.

This clonotype was found a few times. V is TRBV29-1 and J is TRBJ2-3, with 10 positions matching TRBD1. Germline V gene sequence: CDR1 SQVTM, CDR2 ANQGSEA. The CDR3 contains 14 residues. Germline trimming cut 7 bases from V and 1 base from J; bases unmatched to any gene: 5. The CDR3 nucleotides are TGCAGCGGGGACAGGGGATGGGGCACAGATACGCAGTATTTT. Its translation: CSGDRGWGTDTQYF.

This clonotype came up a few times. The chain joins TRBV5-5 to TRBJ2-3, with D possibly being TRBD1 (5 bases). Germline V gives CDR1 SGHKS, CDR2 YYEKEE (reference sequence). Trimming took 4 bases from V and 4 from J, leaving 13 bases between them. There are 14 residues in the CDR3. CDR3: CASSPADNADTQYF. CDR3 sequence (DNA): TGTGCCAGCAGCCCGGCGGACAACGCAGATACGCAGTATTTT.

The chain employs TRBV9 and TRBJ2-2; D is unresolved. The CDR3 totals 15 residues. The germline CDR1 and CDR2 sequences are SGDLS and YYNGEE. The V gene lost 1 base and the J gene lost 0 bases, with 7 bases spanning the gap. CDR3 sequence: CASSVKLANTGELFF. CDR3 coding DNA: TGTGCCAGCAGCGTAAAGCTAGCGAACACCGGGGAGCTGTTTTTT.

The chain couples TRBV18 to TRBJ2-1; perhaps TRBD1 as D (5 bases). The V and J ends lost 4 bases and 4 bases respectively, with 17 bases between them. Germline V gene sequence: CDR1 KGHSH, CDR2 LQKENI. There are 16 residues in the CDR3. CDR3 sequence (DNA): TGTGCCAGCTCACTCCGGTCGACAGTAACTTACAATGAGCAGTTCTTC. This sequence encodes CASSLRSTVTYNEQFF.

This clonotype was counted only a few times. The V gene is TRBV29-1, the J gene TRBJ2-7; D assignment may be TRBD1 or TRBD2 (5 bases each). The CDR3 consists of 13 residues. The germline gives CDR1 SQVTM, CDR2 ANQGSEA. V was trimmed by 3 bases and J by 2 bases, leaving 11 bases between them. The CDR3 DNA reads as TGCAGCGTTGAGTCGGGGACCCCCTACGAGCAGTACTTC. Encoded protein: CSVESGTPYEQYF.

This clonotype was seen a few times. The chain recombines TRBV7-7 with TRBJ2-5; D is uncertain. This CDR3 is 16 amino acids long. Germline loops: CDR1 SSHAT, CDR2 FNYEAQ (reference sequence). V gave up 2 bases and J gave up 0 bases, with 13 bases separating them. DNA of the CDR3: TGTGCCAGCAGCTTAAAGCTCGGGTCCTACCAAGAGACCCAGTACTTC. Translating gives CASSLKLGSYQETQYF.

This clonotype was counted only a few times. The genes are TRBV11-2 and TRBJ2-2, with D unclear. CDR1 and CDR2 from the germline V gene are SGHAT and FQNNGV. This CDR3 has 14 amino acids. V lost 5 bases to trimming and J lost 6 bases, with 13 bases between them. Written as DNA, the CDR3 is TGTGCCAGCAGCCGGTTTGATGGGGCCGGGGAGCTGTTTTTT. Its translation: CASSRFDGAGELFF.

The J gene is TRBJ2-1, the V gene TRBV27, with TRBD1 as a possible D gene (6 bases). V was shortened by 6 bases and J by 4 bases, with 16 bases between the two germline ends. The CDR3 length is 15 residues. Germline CDR1 reads MNHEY; CDR2 reads SMNVEV (reference sequence). This CDR3 is CASRQGPRPYNEQFF. The CDR3 DNA follows: TGTGCCAGCAGACAGGGTCCTCGTCCATACAATGAGCAGTTCTTC.

This clonotype was counted only a few times. This chain joins TRBV28 and TRBJ2-3; TRBD2 might be the D (6 bases). CDR3 length equals 15 residues. Germline V gives CDR1 MDHEN, CDR2 SYDVKM. Trimming shortened V by 5 bases and J by 3 bases, and 15 bases separated the two germline ends. CDR3 region: CASSVGAGRTDTQYF. The CDR3 DNA reads as TGTGCCAGCAGTGTCGGGGCAGGGAGGACAGATACGCAGTATTTT.